This is a list of T cell receptor beta chains from one sample in a study of cytomegalovirus exposure and HLA in healthy donors. Here immunoSEQ multiplex PCR was the method, and the copy in TCRdb shows in-frame clones only, minus some. The sample includes 85,000 to 100,000 clones, around 77% seen only once; the top ten take about 3.5%. Sample: PBMCs. The source is a middle-aged man in good health and CMV-seronegative. The CDR3 runs from the conserved cysteine through the conserved F or W. The D gene is left open where the match is weak. The size entry is marked missing in some rows and otherwise reads once, few, many or a size class.

d_call	cdr3_length	j_call	clone_size	v_call	cdr3_aa	cdr3_nt
TRBD1	15	TRBJ1-4	-	TRBV15	CATSRAGQGNEKLFF	TGTGCCACCAGCAGAGCGGGACAGGGGAATGAAAAACTGTTTTTT
-	15	TRBJ1-6	-	TRBV6-1	CASRAPGQGNSPLHF	TGTGCCAGCAGGGCCCCGGGACAAGGAAATTCACCCCTCCACTTT
TRBD2	18	TRBJ2-7	once	TRBV18	CASSPPASGRRNSYEQYF	TGTGCCAGCTCACCACCGGCTAGCGGGAGGAGAAACTCCTACGAGCAGTACTTC
-	14	TRBJ1-2	-	TRBV7-9	CASSLAQGSYGYTF	TGTGCCAGCAGCTTAGCGCAGGGCTCCTATGGCTACACCTTC
-	15	TRBJ1-5	once	TRBV10-2	CASSGQVNSNQPQHF	TGCGCCAGCAGTGGGCAGGTCAATAGCAATCAGCCCCAGCATTTT
TRBD2	17	TRBJ2-5	-	TRBV7-2	CASSLLKTSGRSETQYF	TGTGCCAGCAGCTTACTAAAGACTAGCGGGAGGTCGGAGACCCAGTACTTC
TRBD1	14	TRBJ1-1	once	TRBV7-9	CASSLDQGQKEAFF	TGTGCCAGCAGCTTAGATCAGGGACAGAAGGAAGCTTTCTTT
-	13	TRBJ2-1	-	TRBV29-1	CSVSGISYNEQFF	TGCAGCGTTTCAGGCATTTCCTACAATGAGCAGTTCTTC
TRBD1	14	TRBJ2-3	-	TRBV5-1	CASSRDRVPDTQYF	TGCGCCAGCAGCCGGGACAGGGTCCCAGATACGCAGTATTTT
TRBD2	15	TRBJ2-2	few	TRBV9	CASSVSGTTTGELFF	TGTGCCAGCAGCGTATCCGGGACTACCACCGGGGAGCTGTTTTTT
TRBD1	16	TRBJ2-7	few	TRBV2	CASSDGGVQGAYEQYF	TGTGCCAGCAGTGATGGTGGGGTACAGGGGGCCTACGAGCAGTACTTC
-	14	TRBJ1-1	few	TRBV5-1	CASSWGQMNTEAFF	TGCGCCAGCAGCTGGGGGCAGATGAACACTGAAGCTTTCTTT